Sequencing of this T cell receptor (beta chain) was carried out in a study of cytomegalovirus exposure and HLA in healthy donors. Primers: 60 Vbeta forward and 13 Jbeta reverse. This table comes from immunoSEQ multiplex PCR, and its TCRdb copy is limited to in-frame clones, with some not included. The data show some 130,000 clones, with approximately 75% seen just once and around 0.99% held by the top ten. Sequencing was performed on PBMCs. The receptor's source is a male donor in good health and CMV-seronegative.

The CDR3 DNA is TGTGCCAGCGGGCCCCATGGGGAGACCCAGTACTTC. Its translation: CASGPHGETQYF. The chain employs TRBV21-1 and TRBJ2-5; TRBD1, as called in the table, went unchecked against the DNA. TRBV21-1 is assigned pseudogene status. CDR3 length: 12 residues.